This TCR beta chain was identified during a study of CD8 T cells in ankylosing spondylitis. Regarding this clonotype: Its antigen is undetermined.

Libraries for TCR beta were made by quantitative 5'-RACE with molecular barcodes. TCRdb re-derived calls from the 5' RACE reads in MiXCR, one entry per CDR3 protein. The data hold about 200,000 distinct CDR3 sequences, with over 10% observed a single time. Whole-study results and caveats: About 8 highly homologous variants made up a TCR beta motif that seemed to typify ankylosing spondylitis blood. Some of these motif variants have turned up before, in reports on reactive arthritis synovial fluid and blood.

This TCR was sampled from a male donor with ankylosing spondylitis or in good health (not recorded which). The sample consisted of blood, either unsorted or a sorted T cell fraction (not recorded which).

The CDR3 bases are TGTGCCTGGAGCGACGGAGACTATGGCTACACCTTC. Amino acids: CAWSDGDYGYTF. The chain uses TRBV30 and TRBJ1-2; D gene ambiguous. Germline V gives CDR1 GTSNPN, CDR2 SVGIG (reference sequence). The germline V and J ends were trimmed by 3 bases and 3 bases, with 8 bases remaining between them. This CDR3 has 12 residues.